A selection of T cell receptor beta chains follows, all from one sample in a study of T cells after yellow fever vaccination. MiXCR, applied by TCRdb to the 5' RACE reads, yields one record per CDR3 protein. The sample comprises 170,000 or so distinct CDR3 sequences, 6.2% of which are singletons, and just under 3% rests with the top ten. The source material was CD4+ T cells sorted from PBMCs, sampled on the day of the first yellow fever vaccination. Receptors were obtained from a man aged 18 to 35 who received the YFV17D yellow fever vaccine. The CDR3 runs from the conserved cysteine through the conserved F or W. A D gene is named only where the DNA matches it firmly. Clone size appears in some rows only: once, few, many, or a class for an expanded clone.

>TRBV18|-|TRBJ2-7|many|14
CASSSVAYPYEQYF
TGTGCCAGCTCAAGCGTGGCCTACCCCTACGAGCAGTACTTC
>TRBV7-9|TRBD1|TRBJ2-2|many|14
CASSRQGGTGELFF
TGTGCCAGCAGCCGACAGGGGGGCACCGGGGAGCTGTTTTTT
>TRBV5-4|-|TRBJ2-5|many|12
CASSLSQETQYF
TGTGCCAGCAGCTTGTCGCAAGAGACCCAGTACTTC
>TRBV10-1|-|TRBJ2-5|-|12
CASIAGAETQYF
TGCGCCAGCATAGCAGGAGCGGAGACCCAGTACTTC
>TRBV7-9|-|TRBJ2-1|-|13
CASSLPRVSEQFF
TGTGCCAGCAGCTTACCAAGGGTCAGTGAGCAGTTCTTC
>TRBV10-3|-|TRBJ2-3|few|13
CAILAINTDTQYF
TGTGCCATCCTAGCTATTAACACAGATACGCAGTATTTT
>TRBV19|-|TRBJ1-6|-|16
CASSQDTEPYNSPLHF
TGTGCCAGTAGTCAGGACACGGAGCCCTATAATTCACCCCTCCACTTT
>TRBV4-1|TRBD1|TRBJ1-2|few|15
CASSQDWDRAAGYTF
TGCGCCAGCAGCCAAGATTGGGACAGGGCGGCTGGCTACACCTTC
>TRBV3-1|-|TRBJ1-1|many|13
CASSFEPNTEAFF
TGTGCCAGCAGCTTCGAACCGAACACTGAAGCTTTCTTT
>TRBV6-2/TRBV6-3|-|TRBJ1-1|few|16
CASSYLALGMNTEAFF
TGTGCCAGCAGTTATCTGGCCCTTGGCATGAACACTGAAGCTTTCTTT
>TRBV20-1|-|TRBJ2-1|many|12
CSARKGRGEQFF
TGCAGCGCCCGAAAGGGGAGAGGCGAGCAGTTCTTC
>TRBV25-1|TRBD2|TRBJ2-3|many|18
CASSDRTSGGIAADTQYF
TGTGCCAGCAGTGACCGGACTAGCGGGGGGATAGCAGCAGATACGCAGTATTTT
>TRBV28|-|TRBJ1-6|-|12
CASSLENSPLHF
TGTGCCAGCAGTTTGGAGAATTCACCCCTCCACTTT
>TRBV6-1|-|TRBJ2-1|many|13
CASSPSGQDKQFF
TGTGCCAGCAGTCCTTCAGGGCAGGACAAGCAGTTCTTC
>TRBV10-3|TRBD1|TRBJ2-5|many|13
CAIKGQGGETQYF
TGTGCCATCAAAGGACAGGGGGGAGAGACCCAGTACTTC
>TRBV7-6|TRBD2|TRBJ2-3|many|17
CASSSPTSGGAQDTQYF
TGTGCCAGCAGCTCACCGACTAGCGGGGGGGCTCAAGATACGCAGTATTTT
>TRBV7-2|TRBD2|TRBJ2-1|many|17
CASSLWGTSGGANEQFF
TGTGCCAGCAGCTTGTGGGGAACTAGCGGGGGGGCAAATGAGCAGTTCTTC
>TRBV20-1|-|TRBJ1-5|many|14
CSAKSGISNQPQHF
TGCAGTGCGAAGTCGGGGATTAGCAATCAGCCCCAGCATTTT
>TRBV27|-|TRBJ1-2|many|17
CASSSTFRRRQLYGYTF
TGTGCCAGCAGTTCAACCTTTCGAAGGCGCCAGCTCTATGGCTACACCTTC
>TRBV5-1|-|TRBJ1-4|many|14
CASSSDLTNEKLFF
TGCGCCAGCAGCTCGGACTTGACTAATGAAAAACTGTTTTTT
>TRBV20-1|-|TRBJ2-1|-|14
CSFALPYGEDEQFF
TGCAGTTTCGCCCTCCCCTACGGGGAGGATGAGCAGTTCTTC
>TRBV5-1|TRBD2|TRBJ2-3|many|15
CASSSLSGGGATQYF
TGCGCCAGCAGCTCTCTTAGCGGGGGGGGCGCTACGCAGTATTTT
>TRBV5-1|-|TRBJ2-2|-|13
CASSLLDTGELFF
TGCGCCAGCAGCTTGCTCGACACCGGGGAGCTGTTTTTT
>TRBV7-2|-|TRBJ1-2|few|14
CASSFSTGNYGYTF
TGTGCCAGCAGCTTTTCGACGGGGAACTATGGCTACACCTTC
>TRBV20-1|-|TRBJ2-5|-|12
CSARYRRETQYF
TGCAGTGCTAGATACCGCCGGGAGACCCAGTACTTC
>TRBV4-1|TRBD2|TRBJ2-2|many|16
CASSPRGGFNTGELFF
TGCGCCAGCAGCCCGCGGGGGGGTTTTAACACCGGGGAGCTGTTTTTT
>TRBV5-1|-|TRBJ2-7|many|13
CASRWAQGTEQYF
TGCGCCAGCAGATGGGCCCAGGGTACCGAGCAGTACTTC
>TRBV23-1|TRBD1|TRBJ1-5|-|15
CASRVDRGYSQPQHF
TGCGCCAGCAGAGTTGACAGGGGATATTCCCAGCCCCAGCATTTT
>TRBV19|-|TRBJ1-3|few|15
CASSERRTTGNTIYF
TGTGCCAGTAGTGAAAGACGGACTACTGGAAACACCATATATTTT
>TRBV4-1|TRBD2|TRBJ2-5|few|15
CASSPRGVVSETQYF
TGCGCCAGCAGCCCCCGGGGGGTAGTTTCAGAGACCCAGTACTTC
>TRBV6-5|TRBD1|TRBJ2-5|-|12
CASSQQGETQYF
TGTGCCAGCAGCCAACAGGGGGAGACCCAGTACTTC
>TRBV5-1|-|TRBJ2-5|-|13
CASSFREGLDQYF
TGCGCCAGCAGCTTTAGAGAAGGGTTGGACCAGTACTTC